A selection of T cell receptor beta chains follows, all from one sample in a study of blood T cell repertoires in COVID-19. Profiled with immunoSEQ multiplex PCR; TCRdb holds only in-frame clones, not every one. Counted here are 29,000 or so clones, 80% occurring once; the ten biggest clones make up around 43%. The sequenced material came from peripheral blood. All receptors come from a woman in her 70s with acute or convalescent COVID-19. The CDR3 runs from the conserved cysteine through the conserved F or W.

v_gene,j_gene,CDR3aa
TRBV3-1/TRBV3-2,TRBJ2-2,CASSQVWQGNTGELFF
TRBV5-1,TRBJ2-7,CASSLGLGGRYEQYF
TRBV7-2,TRBJ1-5,CASSQQYHPYQPQHF
TRBV25-1,TRBJ2-7,CASSEGALYEQYF
TRBV25-1,TRBJ1-2,CASSLGQGNYGYTF
TRBV14,TRBJ1-4,CASSQHLLAKLFF
TRBV7-2,TRBJ2-1,CASSPLAGGYNEQFF
TRBV24-1,TRBJ2-1,CATSGEFGEGLDEQFF
TRBV4-1,TRBJ1-5,CASSQAGTVHQPQHF
TRBV19,TRBJ2-3,CASRTPTSGDTQYF
TRBV6-5,TRBJ1-4,CASRGGVASEKLFF
TRBV28,TRBJ1-1,CASTNSRDRAFF
TRBV2,TRBJ1-5,CASSGRNWDQPQHF
TRBV19,TRBJ1-2,CASSNTGQGTNTF
TRBV9,TRBJ2-1,CASSVEEGGRALLGNEQFF
TRBV4-3,TRBJ1-3,CASSHTQEGNTIYF
TRBV7-2,TRBJ1-1,CASSPRVTEAFF
TRBV19,TRBJ2-2,CATKNRVNSNTGELFF
TRBV6-1,TRBJ2-3,CASSEAGTVQYF
TRBV29-1,TRBJ2-1,CSAEASGRAVNEQFF
TRBV9,TRBJ2-2,CASSVDDRGRTPLFF
TRBV19,TRBJ2-2,CASSLGREIVEYTGELFF
TRBV5-1,TRBJ2-3,CASRVSGRGTDTQYF
TRBV7-2,TRBJ2-7,CASSPRQGAGEQYF
TRBV28,TRBJ1-2,CASRLGQEYYGYTF
TRBV2,TRBJ1-4,CASSESGSNEKLFF
TRBV19,TRBJ2-5,CASSPTGGLLTQYF
TRBV9,TRBJ2-3,CASSARTSGKAAGTQYF
TRBV5-5,TRBJ2-4,CASSPGTGGNKNIQYF
TRBV19,TRBJ1-5,CASGTGWGYSNQPQHF
TRBV2,TRBJ1-4,CASRDQGMFF
TRBV28,TRBJ2-5,CASSAAGEETQYF
TRBV3-1/TRBV3-2,TRBJ2-1,CASSRLVPFHSDNEQFF
TRBV6-5,TRBJ2-1,CASSRQAGGAHEQFF
TRBV3-1/TRBV3-2,TRBJ2-1,CASSPGLVTYNEQFF
TRBV27,TRBJ2-7,CASSLSMGLASYEQYF
TRBV7-9,TRBJ1-2,CASSLGGGYTF
TRBV2,TRBJ2-2,CASRDRGSGELFF
TRBV5-1,TRBJ2-5,CASSSGLVRETQYF
TRBV3-1/TRBV3-2,TRBJ1-6,CASSLPPGQGLNSPLHF
TRBV7-2,TRBJ2-1,CASSLVQGNYNEQFF
TRBV28,TRBJ1-2,CASTEGAIYYGYTF
TRBV7-2,TRBJ2-1,CASSLRGNNEQFF
TRBV27,TRBJ1-3,CASSTVPSGNTIYF
TRBV24-1,TRBJ2-5,CATSDPGETQYF
TRBV6-2/TRBV6-3,TRBJ2-5,CASSRQGVMNQYF
TRBV7-8,TRBJ2-3,CASSLEGALAGDGTDTQYF
TRBV20-1,TRBJ2-7,CSASRQEYYEQYF
TRBV5-1,TRBJ2-7,CASSSSGNPWEQYF
TRBV10-2,TRBJ2-1,CASSESGTSGSYNEQFF
TRBV28,TRBJ2-1,CASSLWASGSHNEQFF
TRBV27,TRBJ2-3,CASSFQTGVADTQYF
TRBV30,TRBJ2-1,CAWSTSSPGRSIQFF
TRBV6-6,TRBJ2-7,CASNNRVEQYF
TRBV7-2,TRBJ1-5,CASSLQGAGQPQHF
TRBV6-5,TRBJ2-7,CASIGQGYYYEQYF
TRBV6-5,TRBJ1-2,CASSYKGDDGYTF
TRBV3-1/TRBV3-2,TRBJ2-7,CASSQDPTSGITYEQYF
TRBV12-5,TRBJ1-3,CASAQGQAGNTIYF
TRBV5-4,TRBJ1-1,CASSPMEGRRTEAFF